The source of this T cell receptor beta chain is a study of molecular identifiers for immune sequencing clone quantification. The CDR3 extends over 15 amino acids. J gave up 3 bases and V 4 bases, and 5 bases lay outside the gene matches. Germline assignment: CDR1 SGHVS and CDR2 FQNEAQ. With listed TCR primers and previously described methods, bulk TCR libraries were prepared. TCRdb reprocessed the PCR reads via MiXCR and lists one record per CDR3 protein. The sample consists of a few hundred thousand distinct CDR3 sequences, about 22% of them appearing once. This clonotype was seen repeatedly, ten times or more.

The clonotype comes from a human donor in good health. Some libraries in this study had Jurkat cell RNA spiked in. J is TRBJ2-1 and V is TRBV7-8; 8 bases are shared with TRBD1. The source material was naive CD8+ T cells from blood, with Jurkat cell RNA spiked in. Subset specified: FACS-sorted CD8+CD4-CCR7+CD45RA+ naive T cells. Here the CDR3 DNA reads TGTGCCAGCAGCTCAGGACAGGGAGACTACAATGAGCAGTTCTTC. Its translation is CASSSGQGDYNEQFF.